These 21 T cell receptor beta chains originate from one sample sequenced in a study of vaccination effects on CD4 cells after COVID-19. These receptors lack a known antigen. This table comes from immunoSEQ multiplex PCR, and its TCRdb copy is limited to in-frame clones, with some not included. The top ten clones hold 16% of a sample with about 20,000 clones, less than 85% of them seen once. Peptide-pool stimulation followed by sequencing identified expanded antigen-specific CD4+ clonotypes in the ViraFEST assay. With more than 9 days of culture completed, CD4+ T cells were isolated. The sequences come from CD4+ T cells from PBMCs cultured with HCoV-229E spike peptides, collected before COVID-19 vaccination. Receptors originate from a human donor who received a COVID-19 vaccine.

This chain uses TRBV27 with TRBJ2-1; no definite D call. The V gene's germline CDR1 is MNHEY and CDR2 SMNVEV (reference sequence). V was cut by 4 bases and J by 4 bases, with 11 bases left in between. The length of the CDR3 is 14 residues. The CDR3 loop reads CASSSPGKYNEQFF. The CDR3 DNA sequence: TGTGCCAGCAGTTCTCCTGGAAAGTACAATGAGCAGTTCTTC.

V gene TRBV3-1 (or the pseudogene TRBV3-2) combines with J gene TRBJ2-5, with D possibly TRBD2 on 6 matching bases. The V end lost 3 bases, the J end lost 5 bases, and 19 bases lay between the germline ends. Germline CDR1 and CDR2: LGHDT and YNNKEL (reference sequence). The CDR3 is 16 residues long. The chain's CDR3 is CASSQNLLAPGETQYF. The DNA of the CDR3 is TGTGCCAGCAGCCAGAATCTACTAGCCCCAGGGGAGACCCAGTACTTC.

The gene calls are TRBV10-3 and TRBJ2-7; 15 nucleotides agree with TRBD2. This CDR3 is 18 amino acids long. The V gene's germline CDR1 is ENHRY and CDR2 SYGVKD. The J segment lost 3 bases and the V segment lost 5 bases, leaving 11 bases of the junction unmatched. As DNA, the CDR3 is TGTGCCATCAGTCTCCGGACTAGCGGGGGGGTAATTAGCTACGAGCAGTACTTC. Residues: CAISLRTSGGVISYEQYF.

The gene calls are TRBV30 and TRBJ1-4; a weak D match, TRBD1 (5 bases). Trimming removed 2 bases from V and 8 bases from J, with 18 bases in between. Germline V lookup: CDR1 GTSNPN, CDR2 SVGIG (reference sequence). This CDR3 comprises 15 residues. The CDR3 loop reads CAWSLGRSVSEKLFF. The DNA for the CDR3 is TGTGCCTGGAGTCTGGGACGGTCGGTTAGCGAAAAACTGTTTTTT.

The chain is built from TRBV6-5 and TRBJ1-1; 12 bases line up with TRBD1. Germline trimming cut 0 bases from V and 2 bases from J; bases unmatched to any gene: 1. CDR3 length: 16 residues. Germline CDR1 is MNHEY and CDR2 is SVGAGI. The CDR3 DNA is TGTGCCAGCAGTTACTCTGGGACAGGGGGCAACACTGAAGCTTTCTTT. Its protein product is CASSYSGTGGNTEAFF.

The genes are TRBV2 and TRBJ2-5, with D unclear. Between the trimmed V and J ends, which lost 6 bases and 2 bases, there was a span of 7 bases. The CDR3 contains 12 residues. Germline CDR1 and CDR2: SNHLY and FYNNEI. The CDR3 sequence is CASSTVQETQYF. DNA for the CDR3: TGTGCCAGCAGCACAGTTCAAGAGACCCAGTACTTC. Complete variable domain (other parts from reference TRBV2 and TRBJ2-5): EPEVTQTPSHQVTQMGQEVILRCVPISNHLYFYWYRQILGQKVEFLVSFYNNEISEKSEIFDDQFSVERPDGSNFTLKIRSTKLEDSAMYFCASSTVQETQYFGPGTRLLVL.

This chain uses TRBV7-7 with TRBJ1-6; D ambiguous. The CDR3 is made up of 13 amino acids. Trimming removed 5 bases from V and 6 bases from J, with 8 bases in between. Germline V gives CDR1 SSHAT, CDR2 FNYEAQ (reference sequence). The CDR3 bases are TGTGCCAGCAGCACCGACGGTAATTCACCCCTCCACTTT. This gives the protein CASSTDGNSPLHF.

The chain carries TRBV5-1 and TRBJ2-5; D is uncertain. The CDR3 spans 14 residues. Germline-derived CDR1 and CDR2 are SGHRS and YFSETQ. V was cut by 1 base and J by 2 bases, with 9 bases left in between. CDR3 in amino acids: CASSLTVGQETQYF. CDR3 bases: TGCGCCAGCAGCTTGACAGTGGGACAAGAGACCCAGTACTTC.

V gene TRBV27 combines with J gene TRBJ1-6; 7 bases fit TRBD1. The V gene's germline CDR1 is MNHEY and CDR2 SMNVEV (reference sequence). Unmatched junction bases numbered 9, after V lost 6 bases and J lost 10 bases. The CDR3 has 14 residues. CDR3 region: CASSMGQKNSPLHF. The CDR3, as DNA: TGTGCCAGCAGCATGGGACAGAAAAACTCACCCCTCCACTTT.

The chain links TRBV2 to TRBJ1-5, with TRBD1 as a possible D gene (6 bases). V dropped 2 bases and J dropped 2 bases, with 7 bases sitting between them. CDR3 length: 14 amino acids. CDR1 and CDR2 from the germline V gene are SNHLY and FYNNEI. CDR3: CASSEWGRNQPQHF. In nucleotides, the CDR3 is TGTGCCAGCAGTGAATGGGGGCGCAATCAGCCCCAGCATTTT.

The chain has TRBV5-1 and TRBJ1-1; 8 bases are a match to TRBD1. Germline loops: CDR1 SGHRS, CDR2 YFSETQ. The CDR3 runs to 14 residues. Unmatched junction bases numbered 8, after V lost 8 bases and J lost 2 bases. This CDR3 reads CASYAGGSNTEAFF. The CDR3 nucleotides are TGCGCCAGTTATGCAGGGGGCTCTAACACTGAAGCTTTCTTT.

This clone turned up a few times. The chain uses TRBV7-2 and TRBJ2-5, with 10 bases fitting TRBD2. Germline assignment: CDR1 SGHTA and CDR2 FQGNSA. V shed 6 bases, J shed 2 bases, and the junction held 12 bases outside the gene matches. CDR3 size: 17 residues. CDR3 bases: TGTGCCAGCAGAGGAGTCTGGCCTAGCGGGAGTCAAGAGACCCAGTACTTC. Protein sequence: CASRGVWPSGSQETQYF.

This clone appeared a few times. The rearrangement joins TRBV19 to TRBJ2-3, with D unclear. The CDR3 totals 12 residues. The V end was cut by 3 bases, the J end by 1 base, with 2 bases between. Per germline, CDR1 LNHDA and CDR2 SQIVND (reference sequence). CDR3 region: CASSMGTDTQYF. The CDR3 DNA is TGTGCCAGTAGTATGGGCACAGATACGCAGTATTTT. The full variable domain, its missing parts supplied by reference TRBV19 and TRBJ2-3, is DGGITQSPKYLFRKEGQNVTLSCEQNLNHDAMYWYRQDPGQGLRLIYYSQIVNDFQKGDIAEGYSVSREKKESFPLTVTSAQKNPTAFYLCASSMGTDTQYFGPGTRLTVL.

The chain has TRBV3-1 (or the pseudogene TRBV3-2) and TRBJ2-7; TRBD1 is a possible D gene (6 bases). This CDR3 contains 15 residues. Trimming took off 4 bases at V and 4 bases at J, with 17 bases between the two ends. The V gene's germline CDR1 is LGHDT and CDR2 YNNKEL (reference sequence). DNA for the CDR3: TGTGCCAGCAGCCCTAGTACGGTCAGGGGTTACGAGCAGTACTTC. Residues: CASSPSTVRGYEQYF.

CDR3 residues: CAYETTSPLHF. DNA for the CDR3: TGTGCCTACGAGACAACATCACCCCTCCACTTT. The chain couples TRBV30 to TRBJ1-6, with D uncertain. Trimming took off 7 bases at V and 10 bases at J, with 11 bases between the two ends. The CDR3 sequence is 11 residues long. Germline-derived CDR1 and CDR2 are GTSNPN and SVGIG (reference sequence).

The CDR3 region is CASGTSSSGNTIYF. CDR3 bases: TGCGCCAGCGGGACGTCCAGCTCTGGAAACACCATATATTTT. The chain joins TRBV5-1 to TRBJ1-3, with D tentatively TRBD1 (5 bases). This CDR3 is 14 amino acids long. The V gene lost 7 bases and the J gene lost 0 bases, with 11 bases spanning the gap. Germline V gene lookup returns CDR1 SGHRS and CDR2 YFSETQ.

The chain couples TRBV6-4 to TRBJ2-2; tentatively, D is TRBD1 or TRBD2 (5 bases each). There are 14 residues in the CDR3. The V gene's germline CDR1 is MRHNA and CDR2 SNTAGT. V was cut by 8 bases and J by 0 bases, with 10 bases left in between. The CDR3 region is CASQGATNTGELFF. DNA for the CDR3: TGTGCCAGCCAGGGAGCCACGAACACCGGGGAGCTGTTTTTT.

The V and J genes are TRBV10-3 and TRBJ2-3; TRBD1 is a possible D gene (7 bases). Trimming removed 4 bases at V and 2 bases at J, with 16 bases between. Germline CDR1 is ENHRY and CDR2 is SYGVKD. This CDR3 contains 16 residues. CDR3 region: CAISGGQGGTTDTQYF. Here the CDR3 DNA reads TGTGCCATCAGTGGCGGGCAGGGGGGTACCACAGATACGCAGTATTTT.

V is TRBV5-8 and J is TRBJ1-1, with D unresolved. The germline V and J ends were trimmed by 5 bases and 7 bases, with 9 bases remaining between them. This CDR3 is built from 11 residues. Looked up from germline, CDR1 is SGHTS and CDR2 is YDEGEE. CDR3 sequence: CASRRSDEAFF. The CDR3 bases are TGTGCCAGCAGAAGGAGCGATGAAGCTTTCTTT.

The genes are TRBV5-1 and TRBJ2-2; maybe TRBD1 (5 bases). Trimming cost V 0 bases and J 3 bases, with 9 bases left between them. The CDR3 length is 15 residues. Germline CDR1 is SGHRS and CDR2 is YFSETQ. CDR3: CASSLDGRDTGELFF. The CDR3 coding sequence is TGCGCCAGCAGCTTGGACGGCAGGGACACCGGGGAGCTGTTTTTT.

The CDR3 DNA is TGTGCCAGCAGTCCACCTCCCACCGGGAGACCTGGCAATGAGCAGTTCTTC. This gives the protein CASSPPPTGRPGNEQFF. The chain has TRBV6-2 or TRBV6-3 and TRBJ2-1; tentative D call: TRBD2 (6 bases). Per the germline V gene, CDR1 is MNHEY and CDR2 is SVGEGT. This CDR3 has 17 residues. Trimming removed 5 bases from V and 6 bases from J, with 23 bases in between.